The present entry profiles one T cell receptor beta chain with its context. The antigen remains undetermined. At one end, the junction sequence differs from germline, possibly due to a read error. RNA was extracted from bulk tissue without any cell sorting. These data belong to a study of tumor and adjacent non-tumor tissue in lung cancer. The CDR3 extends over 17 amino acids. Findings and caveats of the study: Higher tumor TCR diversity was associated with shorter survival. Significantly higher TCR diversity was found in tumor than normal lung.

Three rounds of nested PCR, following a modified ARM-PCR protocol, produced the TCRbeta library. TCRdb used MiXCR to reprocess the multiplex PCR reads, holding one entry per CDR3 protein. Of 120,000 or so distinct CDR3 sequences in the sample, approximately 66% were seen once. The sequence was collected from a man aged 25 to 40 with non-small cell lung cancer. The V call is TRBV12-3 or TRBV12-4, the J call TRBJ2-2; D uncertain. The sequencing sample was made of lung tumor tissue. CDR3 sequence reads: CANSLWTPDQYTGELFF. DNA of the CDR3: TGTGCCAACAGTTTATGGACCCCTGACCAATACACCGGGGAGCTGTTTTTT.